These 23 T cell receptor beta chains were all obtained from the same sample, sequenced in a study of neurological immune-mediated disorders. Time point defined: longitudinal time-point 3. TCRdb re-derived calls from the 5' RACE reads in MiXCR, one entry per CDR3 protein. Of under 130,000 distinct CDR3 sequences in the sample, 11% were seen once. The sample consisted of PBMCs. The receptors here all came from a female donor with HTLV-1-associated myelopathy (HAM/TSP).

This clonotype was recorded at least ten times. V usage is TRBV5-6 and J usage is TRBJ2-3; D gene uncertain. Looked up from germline, CDR1 is SGHDT and CDR2 is YYEEEE. The CDR3 is 15 residues long. V lost 4 bases and J lost 0, with 12 bases in between. Here the CDR3 reads CASSEPTGSTDTQYF. The CDR3 DNA reads as TGTGCCAGCAGCGAACCGACTGGTAGCACAGATACGCAGTATTTT.

This clonotype has ten or more counts. This rearrangement joins TRBV29-1 to TRBJ2-7; D perhaps matches TRBD1 (5 bases). The CDR3 is 13 residues long. Germline CDR1 and CDR2: SQVTM and ANQGSEA. The V end lost 3 bases, the J end lost 0 bases, and 9 bases lay between the germline ends. The CDR3: CSVEADSSYEQYF. CDR3 coding DNA: TGCAGCGTTGAGGCAGACAGCTCCTACGAGCAGTACTTC.

This clonotype was seen at least ten times. The chain employs TRBV9 and TRBJ2-7, with a tentative D call TRBD1 (6 bases). CDR1 and CDR2 (germline): SGDLS, YYNGEE. The CDR3 extends over 15 amino acids. V lost 0 bases and J lost 1, with 11 bases in between. CDR3 sequence reads: CASSVGQGRSYEQYF. The CDR3, as DNA: TGTGCCAGCAGCGTAGGGCAGGGGAGATCCTACGAGCAGTACTTC.

This clonotype was detected many times. The genes are TRBV6-5 and TRBJ2-5, with a possible D match to TRBD2 (7 bases). V dropped 6 bases and J dropped 5 bases, with 16 bases sitting between them. Germline V gives CDR1 MNHEY, CDR2 SVGAGI. The CDR3 totals 14 residues. CDR3 region: CASRRGGGGETQYF. For the CDR3, the DNA is TGTGCCAGCAGGCGAGGTGGGGGGGGCGAGACCCAGTACTTC.

Remarks on this clonotype: A clone one base away is much larger, so this may be a read error. This chain connects TRBV27 to TRBJ2-3; D not certain. There are 13 residues in the CDR3. Germline CDR1 MNHEY, CDR2 SMNVEV (reference sequence). The CDR3 bases are TGTGCCTGCAGACCAATTCAGACAGATACGCAGTATTTT. Its protein product is CACRPIQTDTQYF.

In this sample, this clonotype turned up many times. The chain is built from TRBV20-1 and TRBJ2-5; 8 nucleotides agree with TRBD1. J gave up 2 bases and V 5 bases, and 1 base lay outside the gene matches. The CDR3 covers 12 residues. CDR1 and CDR2 (germline): DFQATT, SNEGSKA (reference sequence). For the CDR3, the DNA is TGCAGTGCTGGGGACAGGCAAGAGACCCAGTACTTC. The encoded protein is CSAGDRQETQYF.

This clonotype was seen at least ten times. This rearrangement joins TRBV6-4 to TRBJ1-1; D is uncertain. The CDR3 covers 16 residues. Germline V gives CDR1 MRHNA, CDR2 SNTAGT. V dropped 0 bases and J dropped 1 base, with 12 bases sitting between them. The CDR3 loop is CASSDSDFEKNTEAFF. In DNA, the CDR3 is TGTGCCAGCAGTGACTCCGACTTCGAGAAGAACACTGAAGCTTTCTTT.

This clonotype was observed at least ten times. The chain is built from TRBV10-1 and TRBJ2-3; TRBD2 matches 7 bases. Germline V lookup: CDR1 WNHNN, CDR2 SYGVQD (reference sequence). The CDR3 contains 15 residues. With V trimmed by 3 bases and J by 1 base, 4 bases remained unmatched. CDR3 nucleotides: TGCGCCAGCAGTGAACCCAGCGGGGGCACAGATACGCAGTATTTT. It yields the protein CASSEPSGGTDTQYF.

V and J are TRBV5-1 and TRBJ2-2; D is uncertain. Germline V gene data show CDR1 as SGHRS and CDR2 as YFSETQ. The CDR3 has 16 amino acids. V gave up 4 bases and J gave up 0 bases, with 13 bases separating them. The CDR3 sequence is CASSLLTGSNTGELFF. DNA of the CDR3: TGCGCCAGCAGCCTTTTGACGGGCTCGAACACCGGGGAGCTGTTTTTT.

In its sample, this clonotype was seen many times. The chain links TRBV3-1 to TRBJ2-2; 7 positions match TRBD1. The CDR3 runs to 15 residues. Germline V gene data show CDR1 as LGHDT and CDR2 as YNNKEL (reference sequence). Trimming at V came to 0 bases and at J to 7 bases, leaving 5 bases not matched to a gene. The CDR3 nucleotides read TGTGCCAGCAGCCAAGATCGGGACAGCAGCGGGGAGCTGTTTTTT. It is translated as CASSQDRDSSGELFF.

In this sample, this clonotype turned up many times. The rearrangement links TRBV5-5 to TRBJ2-5; the match to TRBD1 covers 8 bases. The V and J ends lost 0 bases and 5 bases, in that order; junction bases with no gene match: 6. This CDR3 is built from 15 residues. Germline lookup yields CDR1 SGHKS and CDR2 YYEKEE (reference sequence). The CDR3, as DNA: TGTGCCAGCAGCTTGGCCGGACAGGGTCGCGAGACCCAGTACTTC. Translation gives CASSLAGQGRETQYF.

This clonotype was seen ten or more times. CDR3 amino acids: CASSWTGNEQFF. Here the CDR3 DNA reads TGTGCCAGCAGCTGGACAGGGAATGAGCAGTTCTTC. The V gene is TRBV14, the J gene TRBJ2-1, with 8 bases that match TRBD1. This CDR3 has 12 residues. Germline loops: CDR1 SGHDN, CDR2 FVKESK. The J segment lost 7 bases and the V segment lost 5 bases, leaving 1 base of the junction unmatched.

This clonotype was detected many times. V and J are TRBV10-3 and TRBJ2-7; TRBD2 aligns across 15 bases. After removal of 3 bases from V and 3 bases from J, the junction contained 9 bases not matched to a gene. The CDR3 totals 18 residues. Germline values: CDR1 ENHRY, CDR2 SYGVKD. The CDR3 region has the DNA TGTGCCATCAGTGATTCTGGGACTAGCGGGGGGTTTGGCTACGAGCAGTACTTC. Amino acids: CAISDSGTSGGFGYEQYF.

This clonotype has a count of ten or more. This chain joins TRBV20-1 and TRBJ2-7, with D unclear. V was pared by 5 bases and J by 1 base, with 12 bases between. Germline CDR1 and CDR2: DFQATT and SNEGSKA (reference sequence). This CDR3 contains 13 residues. CDR3 loop: CSAPSPMSYEQYF. DNA of the CDR3: TGCAGTGCTCCTTCCCCGATGTCCTACGAGCAGTACTTC.

This clonotype occurred many times. The chain employs TRBV7-2 and TRBJ2-2; TRBD2 matches at 8 bases. Germline lookup yields CDR1 SGHTA and CDR2 FQGNSA. The CDR3 sequence is 16 residues long. V lost 1 base to trimming and J lost 5 bases; unmatched junction nucleotides: 6. CDR3 bases: TGTGCCAGCAGCTTAGATCGGAGCGGGGGTACCGGGGAGCTGTTTTTT. It translates to CASSLDRSGGTGELFF.

The V and J genes are TRBV7-9 and TRBJ2-2; D perhaps matches TRBD1 (6 bases). Trimming removed 6 bases at V and 0 bases at J, with 11 bases between. The CDR3 spans 15 residues. CDR1 is SEHNR, CDR2 FQNEAQ, per germline (reference sequence). CDR3 coding DNA: TGTGCCAGCAGACCCGACAGGTCGAACACCGGGGAGCTGTTTTTT. Translation: CASRPDRSNTGELFF.

This clonotype was counted ten times or more. A junction boundary mismatches the germline segment, possibly from a read error. The V and J genes are TRBV7-2 and TRBJ2-5, with 8 bases aligning to TRBD2. There are 15 residues in the CDR3. CDR1 and CDR2 from the germline V gene are SGHTA and FQGNSA. The CDR3 region is CASSVAGRGGETQYF. CDR3 bases: TGTGCCAGCAGCGTAGCGGGGCGTGGGGGAGAGACCCAGTACTTC.

This clonotype was recorded at least ten times. This chain links TRBV5-1 with TRBJ2-1; 12 nucleotides line up with TRBD2. The CDR3 is made up of 20 amino acids. V trimming: 1 base; J trimming: 0 bases; junction bases outside the gene matches: 11. Germline assignment: CDR1 SGHRS and CDR2 YFSETQ. The CDR3 loop reads CASSLPSGLAGRSSYNEQFF. Written as DNA, the CDR3 is TGCGCCAGCAGCTTGCCATCTGGACTAGCGGGGCGTAGCTCCTACAATGAGCAGTTCTTC.

In its sample, this clonotype was seen many times. V is TRBV5-1 and J is TRBJ2-3; TRBD1 might be the D (5 bases). V lost 0 bases to trimming and J lost 2 bases, with 10 bases between them. CDR3 length: 15 amino acids. The germline CDR1 and CDR2 sequences are SGHRS and YFSETQ. The CDR3, as DNA: TGCGCCAGCAGCTTGGTTGTAGGGGCCACAGATACGCAGTATTTT. The encoded protein is CASSLVVGATDTQYF.

The table lists this clonotype with a few counts. This chain joins TRBV11-2 and TRBJ2-1; TRBD2 might be the D (6 bases). The CDR3 loop spans 15 amino acids. Germline V gives CDR1 SGHAT, CDR2 FQNNGV. V gave up 3 bases and J gave up 7 bases, with 16 bases separating them. The CDR3 DNA sequence: TGTGCCAGCAGCTTTGCGGGACTCATCGGGAATGAGCAGTTCTTC. Its translation is CASSFAGLIGNEQFF. Looking up the rest from reference TRBV11-2 and TRBJ2-1 gives the full variable domain: EAGVAQSPRYKIIEKRQSVAFWCNPISGHATLYWYQQILGQGPKLLIQFQNNGVVDDSQLPKDRFSAERLKGVDSTLKIQPAKLEDSAVYLCASSFAGLIGNEQFFGPGTRLTVL.

Turning to this clonotype: This may be a read error, as it is one base from a much larger clone. The rearrangement links TRBV20-1 to TRBJ2-5; 9 bases fit TRBD2. The germline gives CDR1 DFQATT, CDR2 SNEGSKA (reference sequence). Trimming at V came to 4 bases and at J to 1 base, leaving 4 bases not matched to a gene. CDR3 length: 14 amino acids. DNA for the CDR3: TGCAGTGCTACGCGCGGGGGGGCCCAAGAGACCCAGTACTTC. Its protein product is CSATRGGAQETQYF.

As concerns this clonotype: A much larger clone differs by one base, so this may be a read error. The chain has TRBV5-1 and TRBJ2-3; 9 bases map to TRBD1. V was pared by 4 bases and J by 2 bases, with 8 bases of the junction left unmatched. CDR1 and CDR2 (germline): SGHRS, YFSETQ. There are 16 residues in the CDR3. CDR3 protein: CASSRGDRDLTDTQYF. The DNA of the CDR3 is TGCGCCAGCAGCAGAGGGGACAGGGACCTCACAGATACGCAGTATTTT.

This clonotype was observed many times. The chain uses TRBV29-1 and TRBJ2-2; 10 bases match TRBD2. V gave up 3 bases and J gave up 4 bases; unmatched junction bases: 8. The CDR3 sequence is 16 residues long. From germline, CDR1 is SQVTM and CDR2 ANQGSEA. The CDR3 loop reads CSVDSGGPLFTGELFF. As DNA, the CDR3 is TGCAGCGTTGATAGCGGGGGGCCCCTATTCACCGGGGAGCTGTTTTTT.